This T cell receptor (beta chain) was identified in a study of T cell responses to AZD1222 COVID-19 vaccine. Germline CDR1 reads WSHSY; CDR2 reads SAAADI. The CDR3 has 15 residues. The V and J ends lost 6 bases and 5 bases, in that order; junction bases with no gene match: 7. Clones were sequenced by immunoSEQ multiplex PCR, and TCRdb holds only the in-frame ones, with some missing. The table includes roughly 80,000 clones, just over 90% detected once. The input for sequencing was peripheral blood, taken 28 days after the second AZD1222 dose. This TCR was recovered from an adult who received the AZD1222 COVID-19 vaccine. V gene TRBV10-2 combines with J gene TRBJ2-7, with 13 bases aligning to TRBD2. In DNA, the CDR3 is TGCGCCAGCAGAAGGACTAGCGGGGGATTCAACGAGCAGTACTTC. Protein product: CASRRTSGGFNEQYF.